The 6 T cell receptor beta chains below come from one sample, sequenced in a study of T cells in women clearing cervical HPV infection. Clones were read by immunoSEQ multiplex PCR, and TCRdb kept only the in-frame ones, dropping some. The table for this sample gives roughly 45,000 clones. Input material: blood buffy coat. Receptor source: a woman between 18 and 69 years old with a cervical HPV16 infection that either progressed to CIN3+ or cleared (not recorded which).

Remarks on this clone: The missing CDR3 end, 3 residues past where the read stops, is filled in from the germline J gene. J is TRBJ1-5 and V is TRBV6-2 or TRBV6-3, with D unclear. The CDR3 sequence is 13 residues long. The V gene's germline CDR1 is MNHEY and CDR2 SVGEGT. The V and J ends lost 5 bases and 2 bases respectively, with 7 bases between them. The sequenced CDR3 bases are TGTGCCAGCAGTAGCGACGGCAATCAGCCC. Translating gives CASSSDGNQP. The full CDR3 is CASSSDGNQPQHF.

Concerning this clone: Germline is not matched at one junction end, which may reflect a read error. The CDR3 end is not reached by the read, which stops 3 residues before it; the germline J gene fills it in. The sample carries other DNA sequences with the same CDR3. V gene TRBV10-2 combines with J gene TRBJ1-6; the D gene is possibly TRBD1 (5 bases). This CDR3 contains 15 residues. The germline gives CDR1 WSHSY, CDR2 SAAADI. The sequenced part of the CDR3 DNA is TGCGCCAGCAAAGGTGCGGGGCATTATAATTCGCCC. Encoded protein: CASKGAGHYNSP. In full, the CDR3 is CASKGAGHYNSPLHF.

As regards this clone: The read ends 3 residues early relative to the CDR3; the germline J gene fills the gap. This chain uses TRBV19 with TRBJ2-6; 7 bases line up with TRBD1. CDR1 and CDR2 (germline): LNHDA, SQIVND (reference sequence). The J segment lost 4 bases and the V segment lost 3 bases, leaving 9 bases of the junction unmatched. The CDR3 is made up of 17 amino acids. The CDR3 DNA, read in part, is TGTGCCAGTAGTATCTCTATAGGGGGCGGCGGGGCCAACGTC. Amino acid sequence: CASSISIGGGGANV. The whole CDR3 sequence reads CASSISIGGGGANVLTF.

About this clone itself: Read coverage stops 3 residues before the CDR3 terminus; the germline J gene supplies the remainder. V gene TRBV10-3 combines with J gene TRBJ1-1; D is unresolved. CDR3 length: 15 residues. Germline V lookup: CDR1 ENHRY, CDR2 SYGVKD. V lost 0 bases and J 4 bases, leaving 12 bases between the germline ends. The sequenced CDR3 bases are TGTGCCATCAGTGAGTCGAGCAGCGGGTCCACTGAA. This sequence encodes CAISESSSGSTE. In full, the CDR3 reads CAISESSSGSTEAFF.

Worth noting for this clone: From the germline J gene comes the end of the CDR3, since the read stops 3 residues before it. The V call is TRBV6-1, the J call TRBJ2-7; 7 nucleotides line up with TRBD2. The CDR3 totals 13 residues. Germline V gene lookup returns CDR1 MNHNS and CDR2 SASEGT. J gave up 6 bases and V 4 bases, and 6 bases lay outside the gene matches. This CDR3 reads CASSVTSGGEQYF. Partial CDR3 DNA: TGTGCCAGCAGTGTAACCTCGGGGGGCGAG.

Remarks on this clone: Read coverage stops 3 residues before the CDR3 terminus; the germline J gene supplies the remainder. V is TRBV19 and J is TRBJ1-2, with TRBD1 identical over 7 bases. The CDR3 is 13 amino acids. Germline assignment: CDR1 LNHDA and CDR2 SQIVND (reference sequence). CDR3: CASSQGGGYDYTF. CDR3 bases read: TGTGCCAGTAGCCAGGGAGGGGGCTACGAC. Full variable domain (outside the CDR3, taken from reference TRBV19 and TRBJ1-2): DGGITQSPKYLFRKEGQNVTLSCEQNLNHDAMYWYRQDPGQGLRLIYYSQIVNDFQKGDIAEGYSVSREKKESFPLTVTSAQKNPTAFYLCASSQGGGYDYTFGSGTRLTVV.